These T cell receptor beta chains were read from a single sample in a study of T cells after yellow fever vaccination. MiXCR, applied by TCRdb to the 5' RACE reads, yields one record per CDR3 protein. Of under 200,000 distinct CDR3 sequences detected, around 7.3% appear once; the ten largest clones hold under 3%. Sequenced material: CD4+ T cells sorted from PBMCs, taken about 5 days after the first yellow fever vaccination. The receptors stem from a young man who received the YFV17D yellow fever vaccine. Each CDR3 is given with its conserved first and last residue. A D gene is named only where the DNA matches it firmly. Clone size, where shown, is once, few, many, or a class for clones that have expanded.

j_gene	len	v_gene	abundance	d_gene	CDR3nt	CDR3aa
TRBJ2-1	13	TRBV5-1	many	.	TGCGCCAGCAGCGCAACTAGCCGAAATGAGCAGTTCTTC	CASSATSRNEQFF
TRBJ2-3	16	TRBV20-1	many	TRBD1	TGCAGTGCTAGAGCCGCGGCAGGGGGCAGCCCAGATACGCAGTATTTT	CSARAAAGGSPDTQYF
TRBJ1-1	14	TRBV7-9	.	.	TGTGCCAGCAGCATCCCGACAGGCGGGACTGAAGCTTTCTTT	CASSIPTGGTEAFF
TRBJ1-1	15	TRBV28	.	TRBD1	TGTGCCAGCAGCCAACAGGGGATTAGAAACACTGAAGCTTTCTTT	CASSQQGIRNTEAFF
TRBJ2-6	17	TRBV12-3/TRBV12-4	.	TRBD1	TGTGCCAGCAGACCCACGTACAGGGGGCTCGGGGCCAACGTCCTGACTTTC	CASRPTYRGLGANVLTF
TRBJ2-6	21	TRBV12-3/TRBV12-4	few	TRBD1	TGTGCCAGCAGTTTCCCCCGGACAGGGCAAAGGCTTTACGCTGGGGCCAACGTCCTGACTTTC	CASSFPRTGQRLYAGANVLTF
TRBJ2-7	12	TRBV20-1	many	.	TGCAGTGCCTGGGACCTCGCCTACGAGCAGTACTTC	CSAWDLAYEQYF
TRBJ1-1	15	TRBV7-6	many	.	TGTGCCAGCAGCTTGATGCAGGGACGTAACACTGAAGCTTTCTTT	CASSLMQGRNTEAFF
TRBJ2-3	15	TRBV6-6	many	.	TGTGCCAGCAGTTACTCGGGGAAGTTCCGAGATACGCAGTATTTT	CASSYSGKFRDTQYF
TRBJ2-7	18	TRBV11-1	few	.	TGTGCCAGCAGGGCCCCATTGGGCCGGGACAACCGATCCTACGAGCAGTACTTC	CASRAPLGRDNRSYEQYF
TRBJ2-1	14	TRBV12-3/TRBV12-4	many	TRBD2	TGTGCCAGCAGTTTAGTAGCGGGGGGTAGTGAGCAGTTCTTC	CASSLVAGGSEQFF
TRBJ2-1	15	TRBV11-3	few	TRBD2	TGTGCCAGCAGCTTAGAGAGGACTAGCCTATACGAGCAGTTCTTC	CASSLERTSLYEQFF
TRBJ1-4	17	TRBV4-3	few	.	TGCGCCAGCAGCCAAGGGGCAGGGGACTACATGAGCGAAAAACTGTTTTTT	CASSQGAGDYMSEKLFF
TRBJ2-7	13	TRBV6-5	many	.	TGTGCCAGCAGTTACCCAGGGACCTACGAGCAGTACTTC	CASSYPGTYEQYF
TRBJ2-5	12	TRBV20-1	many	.	TGCAGCCCGGGACACATGAGGGAGACCCAGTACTTC	CSPGHMRETQYF
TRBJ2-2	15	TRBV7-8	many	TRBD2	TGTGCCAGCAGAGTAGCGGGGGGGAACACCGGGGAGCTGTTTTTT	CASRVAGGNTGELFF
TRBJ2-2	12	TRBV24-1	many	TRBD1	TGTGCCACCGGACAGGGGGCCGGGGAGCTGTTTTTT	CATGQGAGELFF
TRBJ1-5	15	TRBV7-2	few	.	TGTGCCAGCAGCTTATGGGGGGGCGCCGAACAGCCCCAGCATTTT	CASSLWGGAEQPQHF
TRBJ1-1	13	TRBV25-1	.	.	TGTGCCAGCAGTGGAACAGGAAGAACTGAAGCTTTCTTT	CASSGTGRTEAFF
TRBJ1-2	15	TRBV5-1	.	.	TGCGCCAGCAGCTTAATTCCGGAAGCTAACTATGGCTACACCTTC	CASSLIPEANYGYTF
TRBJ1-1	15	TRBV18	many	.	TGTGCCAGCTCACCACTCCGGAGAAGGGACACTGAAGCTTTCTTT	CASSPLRRRDTEAFF
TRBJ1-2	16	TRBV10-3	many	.	TGTGCCATCAGTGGGGGGGTCCCCGGGCCTAACTATGGCTACACCTTC	CAISGGVPGPNYGYTF
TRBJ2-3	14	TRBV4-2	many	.	TGTGCCAGCAGCCAACCCCAGGGGACAGATACGCAGTATTTT	CASSQPQGTDTQYF
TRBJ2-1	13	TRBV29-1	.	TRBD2	TGCAGCGCCTCGACTAGCGGGGGGCCAGAGAAGTTCTTC	CSASTSGGPEKFF
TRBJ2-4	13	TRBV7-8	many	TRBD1	TGTGCCAGCAGCTCTGGGACAGCGACGACTCAGTACTTC	CASSSGTATTQYF
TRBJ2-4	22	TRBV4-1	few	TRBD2	TGCGCCAGCAGCCAAGATCTAACCTCACTAGCGGGCTACCCGTCAGCCAAAAACATTCAGTACTTC	CASSQDLTSLAGYPSAKNIQYF
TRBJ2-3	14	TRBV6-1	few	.	TGTGCCAGCACAGTAACAGGAACCACAGATACGCAGTATTTT	CASTVTGTTDTQYF
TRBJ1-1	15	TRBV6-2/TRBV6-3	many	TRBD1	TGTGCCAGCACCTCAATGGGACAGTTGAACACTGAAGCTTTCTTT	CASTSMGQLNTEAFF
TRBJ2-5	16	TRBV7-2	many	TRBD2	TGTGCCAGCAGCTTAGCTAGCGGGGGGGCCCAAGAGACCCAGTACTTC	CASSLASGGAQETQYF
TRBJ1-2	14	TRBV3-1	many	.	TGTGCCAGCAGCCTACACCAGGGTGGGCATGGCTACACCTTC	CASSLHQGGHGYTF
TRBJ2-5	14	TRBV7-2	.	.	TGTGCCAGCAGCATGGGACTTTTCCAAGAGACCCAGTACTTC	CASSMGLFQETQYF
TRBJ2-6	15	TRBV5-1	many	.	TGCGCCAGCAGCTTACAGGGAACTGGGGCCAACGTCCTGACTTTC	CASSLQGTGANVLTF